This T cell receptor (beta chain) came from a study of T cell changes during pregnancy in multiple sclerosis. Some clones are missing from TCRdb's copy, which holds only in-frame ones; the method was immunoSEQ multiplex PCR. The sample holds under 30,000 clones, approximately 94% seen once. V lost 0 bases and J 5 bases, leaving 11 bases between the germline ends. Germline CDR1 and CDR2: SGDLS and YYNGEE. The CDR3 runs to 14 residues. The input for sequencing was CD4+ T cells from peripheral blood mononuclear cells, taken after pregnancy. The rearrangement links TRBV9 to TRBJ2-5, with D possibly being TRBD1 (6 bases). The sequence derives from a female donor with multiple sclerosis, enrolled in a pregnancy study. The CDR3, as DNA: TGTGCCAGCAGCGTAGCTGGTCAGGGGGAGACCCAGTACTTC. Its translation is CASSVAGQGETQYF.